The source of this TCR beta chain is a study of T cell repertoires in cytomegalovirus infection (dated by TCRdb to 2018 to 2020). With regard to the full study: Because public TCR beta signatures pointed to carriage of CMV infection together with the matching HLA type, the HLA type of each donor mattered for the analysis. Overall results and qualifications from the work: In both this cohort and an independent cohort of under 450 donors, the cumulative frequency of public TCR beta family members distinguished carriers of CMV infection plus the relevant HLA type. The ex vivo response was dominated by HLA-C-restricted CMV-specific TCR beta clonotypes, and the single most frequent clonotype in two of eight donors was supplied by these HLA-C-restricted clonotypes.

From cysteine to phenylalanine, the CDR3 is 14 amino acids long. Just CDR3 DNA is preserved here, 42 bases in frame from base 1. The germline V gene specifies SGHTA as CDR1 and FQGNSA as CDR2. V loses 5 bases of germline sequence and J loses 4 bases, and the interval between the two ends is 12 bases. At least ten counts were recorded for this clonotype. What this receptor recognizes is not known. No much larger clone is present one base from it, and per-base qualities are unavailable. For sequencing, an Illumina HiSeq 1500 was employed. TCRdb redid the processing of the public reads, applying fastp at Q25 and MiXCR, and retained in-frame beta chains. Under each unique CDR3 protein, matching rows form one entry showing the most common genes and DNA. This sample is represented by about 310,000 distinct CDR3 sequences; around 9.6% of them were singletons. Of the sample, over 2.5% is held by the ten largest clones.

The receptor was isolated from a human donor in good health (CMV status not recorded). Some clones in this sample may be carry-over from other donors' samples. The chain is made from TRBV7-2 and TRBJ1-3; no D gene call is confident. The sample taken for sequencing was PBMCs. Here the CDR3 is given as CASSRGYGGNTIYF. The nucleotide sequence reads TGTGCCAGCAGCCGGGGATATGGGGGAAACACCATATATTTT.